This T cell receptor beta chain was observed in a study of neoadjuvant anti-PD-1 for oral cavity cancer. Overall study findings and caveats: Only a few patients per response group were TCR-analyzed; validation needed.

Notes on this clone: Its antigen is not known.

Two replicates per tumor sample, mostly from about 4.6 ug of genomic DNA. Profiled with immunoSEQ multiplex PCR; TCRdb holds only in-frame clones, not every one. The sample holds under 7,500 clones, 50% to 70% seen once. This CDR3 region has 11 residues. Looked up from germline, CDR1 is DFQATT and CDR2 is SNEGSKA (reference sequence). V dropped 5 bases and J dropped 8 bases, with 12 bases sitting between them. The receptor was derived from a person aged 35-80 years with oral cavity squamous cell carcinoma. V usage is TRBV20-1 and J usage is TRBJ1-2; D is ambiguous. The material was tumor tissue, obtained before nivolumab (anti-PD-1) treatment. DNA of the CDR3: TGCAGTGCTCTCCCCCCCAACGGCTACACCTTC. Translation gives CSALPPNGYTF.